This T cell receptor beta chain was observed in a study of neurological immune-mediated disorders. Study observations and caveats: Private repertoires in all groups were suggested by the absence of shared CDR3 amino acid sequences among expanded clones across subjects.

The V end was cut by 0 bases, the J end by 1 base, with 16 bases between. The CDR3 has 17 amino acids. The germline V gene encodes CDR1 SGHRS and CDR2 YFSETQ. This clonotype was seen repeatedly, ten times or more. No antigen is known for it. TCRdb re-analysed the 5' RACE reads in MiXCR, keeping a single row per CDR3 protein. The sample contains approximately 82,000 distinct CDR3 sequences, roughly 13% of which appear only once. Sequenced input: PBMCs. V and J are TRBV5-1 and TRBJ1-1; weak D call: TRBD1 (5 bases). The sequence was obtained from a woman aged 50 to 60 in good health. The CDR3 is CASSLVRGEGKNTEAFF. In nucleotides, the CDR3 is TGCGCCAGCAGCTTGGTTCGGGGAGAGGGGAAGAACACTGAAGCTTTCTTT.